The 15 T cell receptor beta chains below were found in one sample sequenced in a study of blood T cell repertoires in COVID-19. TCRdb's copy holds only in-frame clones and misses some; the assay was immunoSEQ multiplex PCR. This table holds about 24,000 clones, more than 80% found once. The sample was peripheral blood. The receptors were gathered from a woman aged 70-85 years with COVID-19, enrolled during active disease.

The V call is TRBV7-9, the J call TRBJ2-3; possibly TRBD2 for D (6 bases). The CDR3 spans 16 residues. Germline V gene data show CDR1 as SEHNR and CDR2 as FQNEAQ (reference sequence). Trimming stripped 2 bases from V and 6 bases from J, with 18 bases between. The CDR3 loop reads CASSLRVGPGEDTQYF. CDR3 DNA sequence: TGTGCCAGCAGCTTAAGGGTAGGCCCGGGGGAGGATACGCAGTATTTT.

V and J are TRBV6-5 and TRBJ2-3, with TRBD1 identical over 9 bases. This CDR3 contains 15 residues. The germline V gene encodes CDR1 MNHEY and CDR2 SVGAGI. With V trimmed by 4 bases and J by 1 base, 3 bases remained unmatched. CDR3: CASSSRDRGTDTQYF. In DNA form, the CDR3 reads TGTGCCAGCAGTTCCCGGGACAGGGGCACAGATACGCAGTATTTT.

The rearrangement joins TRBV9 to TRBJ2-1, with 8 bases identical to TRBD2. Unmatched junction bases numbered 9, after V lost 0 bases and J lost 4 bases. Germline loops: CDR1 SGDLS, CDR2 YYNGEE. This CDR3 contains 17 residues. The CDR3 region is CASSVVPAGVLYNEQFF. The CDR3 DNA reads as TGTGCCAGCAGCGTAGTTCCAGCGGGAGTCCTATACAATGAGCAGTTCTTC.

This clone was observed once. The CDR3 sequence is CASRDGNRETQYF. CDR3 DNA: TGTGCCAGCAGGGACGGGAATCGGGAGACCCAGTACTTC. V and J are TRBV12-3 or TRBV12-4 and TRBJ2-5; maybe TRBD2 (5 bases). The CDR3 length is 13 residues. Trimming removed 6 bases at V and 5 bases at J, with 13 bases between.

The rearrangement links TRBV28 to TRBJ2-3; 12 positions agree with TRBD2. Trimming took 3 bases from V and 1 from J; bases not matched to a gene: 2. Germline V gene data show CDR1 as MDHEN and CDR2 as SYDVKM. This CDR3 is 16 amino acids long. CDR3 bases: TGTGCCAGCAGTTTGGGACTAGCGGGCGGCACAGATACGCAGTATTTT. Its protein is CASSLGLAGGTDTQYF. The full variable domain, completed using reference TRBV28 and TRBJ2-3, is DVKVTQSSRYLVKRTGEKVFLECVQDMDHENMFWYRQDPGLGLRLIYFSYDVKMKEKGDIPEGYSVSREKKERFSLILESASTNQTSMYLCASSLGLAGGTDTQYFGPGTRLTVL.

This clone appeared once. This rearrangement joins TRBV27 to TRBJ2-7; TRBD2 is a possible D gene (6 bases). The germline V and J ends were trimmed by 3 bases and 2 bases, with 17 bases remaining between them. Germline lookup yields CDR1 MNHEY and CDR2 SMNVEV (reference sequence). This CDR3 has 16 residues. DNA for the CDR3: TGTGCCAGCAGTTTGACCACGGGACTGGGTGCCTACGAGCAGTACTTC. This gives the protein CASSLTTGLGAYEQYF.

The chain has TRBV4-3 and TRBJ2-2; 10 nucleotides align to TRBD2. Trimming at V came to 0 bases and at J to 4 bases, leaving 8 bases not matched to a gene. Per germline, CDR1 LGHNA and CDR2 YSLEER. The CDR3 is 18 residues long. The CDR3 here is CASSQDRSSGGSTGELFF. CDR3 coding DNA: TGCGCCAGCAGCCAAGATCGTTCTAGCGGGGGCTCCACCGGGGAGCTGTTTTTT.

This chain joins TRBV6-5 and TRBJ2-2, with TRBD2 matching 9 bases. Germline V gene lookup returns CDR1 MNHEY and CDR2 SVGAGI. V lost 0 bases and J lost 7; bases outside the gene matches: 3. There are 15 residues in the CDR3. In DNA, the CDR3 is TGTGCCAGCAGTTACTCGACTAGCGGTGGCGGGGAGCTGTTTTTT. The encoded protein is CASSYSTSGGGELFF.

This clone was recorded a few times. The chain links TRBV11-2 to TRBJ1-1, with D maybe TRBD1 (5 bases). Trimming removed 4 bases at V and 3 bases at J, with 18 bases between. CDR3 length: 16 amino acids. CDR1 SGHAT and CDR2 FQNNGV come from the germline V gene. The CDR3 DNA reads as TGTGCCAGCAGCTACCGGGGACTCGCCACTGACACTGAAGCTTTCTTT. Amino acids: CASSYRGLATDTEAFF.

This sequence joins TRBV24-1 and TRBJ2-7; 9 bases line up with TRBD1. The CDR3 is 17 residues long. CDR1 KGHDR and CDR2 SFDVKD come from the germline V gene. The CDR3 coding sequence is TGTGCCACCAGTGTCGGTAGGAACAGGGGGCAAGGCTACGGGCAGTACGTC. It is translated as CATSVGRNRGQGYGQYV.

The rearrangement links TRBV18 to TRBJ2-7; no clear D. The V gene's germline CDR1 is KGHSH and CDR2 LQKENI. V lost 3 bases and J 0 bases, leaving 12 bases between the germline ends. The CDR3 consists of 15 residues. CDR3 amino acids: CASSPATRSSYEQYF. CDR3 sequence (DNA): TGTGCCAGCTCACCCGCCACCCGCAGCTCCTACGAGCAGTACTTC. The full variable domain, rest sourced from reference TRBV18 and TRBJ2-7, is NAGVMQNPRHLVRRRGQEARLRCSPMKGHSHVYWYRQLPEEGLKFMVYLQKENIIDESGMPKERFSAEFPKEGPSILRIQQVVRGDSAAYFCASSPATRSSYEQYFGPGTRLTVT.

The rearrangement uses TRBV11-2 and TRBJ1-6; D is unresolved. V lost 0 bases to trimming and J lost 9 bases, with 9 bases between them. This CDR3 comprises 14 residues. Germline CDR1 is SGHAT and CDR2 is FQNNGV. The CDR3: CASSLEGGVSPLHF. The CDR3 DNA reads TGTGCCAGCAGCTTAGAAGGCGGGGTTTCACCCCTCCACTTT.

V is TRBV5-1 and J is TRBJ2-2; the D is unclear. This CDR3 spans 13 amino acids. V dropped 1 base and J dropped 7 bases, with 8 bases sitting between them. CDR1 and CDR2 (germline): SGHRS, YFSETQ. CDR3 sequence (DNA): TGCGCCAGCAGCTTGCAGGTAGTCGGGGAGCTGTTTTTT. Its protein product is CASSLQVVGELFF.

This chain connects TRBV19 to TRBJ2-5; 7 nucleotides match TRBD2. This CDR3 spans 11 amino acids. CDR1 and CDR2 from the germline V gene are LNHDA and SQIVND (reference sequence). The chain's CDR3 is CASRGRETQYF. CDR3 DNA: TGTGCTTCGCGGGGGAGGGAGACCCAGTACTTC.

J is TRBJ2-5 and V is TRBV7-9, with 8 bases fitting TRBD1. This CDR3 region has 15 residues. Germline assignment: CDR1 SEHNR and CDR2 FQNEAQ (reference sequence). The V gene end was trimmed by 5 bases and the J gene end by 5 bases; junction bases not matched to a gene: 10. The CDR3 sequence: CASSRTQGAEETQYF. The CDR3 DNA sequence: TGTGCCAGCAGCCGAACTCAGGGGGCCGAGGAGACCCAGTACTTC. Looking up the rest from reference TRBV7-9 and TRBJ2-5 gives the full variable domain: DTGVSQNPRHKITKRGQNVTFRCDPISEHNRLYWYRQTLGQGPEFLTYFQNEAQLEKSRLLSDRFSAERPKGSFSTLEIQRTEQGDSAMYLCASSRTQGAEETQYFGPGTRLLVL.